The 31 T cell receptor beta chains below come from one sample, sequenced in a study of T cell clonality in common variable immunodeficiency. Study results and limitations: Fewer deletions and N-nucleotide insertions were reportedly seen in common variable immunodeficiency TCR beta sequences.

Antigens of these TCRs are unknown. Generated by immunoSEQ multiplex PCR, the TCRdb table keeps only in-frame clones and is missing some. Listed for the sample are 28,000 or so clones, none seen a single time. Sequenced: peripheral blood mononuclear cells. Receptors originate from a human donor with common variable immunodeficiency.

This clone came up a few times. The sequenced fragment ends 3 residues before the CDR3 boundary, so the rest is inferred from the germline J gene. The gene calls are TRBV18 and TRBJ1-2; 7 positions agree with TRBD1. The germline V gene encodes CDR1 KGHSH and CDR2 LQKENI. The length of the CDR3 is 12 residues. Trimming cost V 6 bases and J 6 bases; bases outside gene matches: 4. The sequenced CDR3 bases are TGTGCCAGCTCGGCAGGGGGAGATGGC. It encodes CASSAGGDG. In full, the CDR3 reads CASSAGGDGYTF.

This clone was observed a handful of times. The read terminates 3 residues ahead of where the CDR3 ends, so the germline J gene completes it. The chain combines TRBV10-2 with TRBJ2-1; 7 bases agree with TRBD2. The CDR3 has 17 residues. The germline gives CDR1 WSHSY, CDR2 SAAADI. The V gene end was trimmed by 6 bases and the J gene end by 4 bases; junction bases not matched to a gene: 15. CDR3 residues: CASSLSQTGGLYNEQFF. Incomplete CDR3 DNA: TGCGCCAGCAGCCTCAGTCAGACGGGGGGATTATACAATGAG.

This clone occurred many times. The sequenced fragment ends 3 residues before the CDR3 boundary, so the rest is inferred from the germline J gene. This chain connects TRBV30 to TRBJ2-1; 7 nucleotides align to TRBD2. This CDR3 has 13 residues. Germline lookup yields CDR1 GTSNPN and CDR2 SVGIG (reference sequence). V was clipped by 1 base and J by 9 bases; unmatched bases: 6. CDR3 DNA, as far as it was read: TGTGCCTGGAGTGCGACCGGGGGGTCTGAG. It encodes CAWSATGGSE. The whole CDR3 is CAWSATGGSEQFF.

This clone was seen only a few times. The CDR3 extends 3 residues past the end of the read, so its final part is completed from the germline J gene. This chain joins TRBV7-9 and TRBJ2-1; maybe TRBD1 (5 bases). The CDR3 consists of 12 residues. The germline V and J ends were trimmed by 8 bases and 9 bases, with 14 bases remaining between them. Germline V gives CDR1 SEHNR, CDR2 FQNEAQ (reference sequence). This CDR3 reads CASGRERTEQFF. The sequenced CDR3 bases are TGTGCCAGCGGCAGGGAACGTACTGAG.

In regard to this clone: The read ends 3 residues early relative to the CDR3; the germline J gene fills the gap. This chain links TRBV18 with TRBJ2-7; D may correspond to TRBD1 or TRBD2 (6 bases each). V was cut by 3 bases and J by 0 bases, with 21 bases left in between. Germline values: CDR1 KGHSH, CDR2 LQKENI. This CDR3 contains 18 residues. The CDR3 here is CASSPRPYREVRSYEQYF. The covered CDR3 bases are TGTGCCAGCTCACCCCGACCGTACAGGGAGGTCCGCTCCTACGAG.

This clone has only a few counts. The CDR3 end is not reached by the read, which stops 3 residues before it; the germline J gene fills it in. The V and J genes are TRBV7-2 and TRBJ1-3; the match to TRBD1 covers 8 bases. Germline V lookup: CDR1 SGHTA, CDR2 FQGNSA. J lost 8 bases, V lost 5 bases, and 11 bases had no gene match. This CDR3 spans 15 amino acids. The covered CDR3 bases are TGTGCCAGCAGCAAAGGACAGGGAGTGGCGGACACC. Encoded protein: CASSKGQGVADT. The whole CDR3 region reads CASSKGQGVADTIYF.

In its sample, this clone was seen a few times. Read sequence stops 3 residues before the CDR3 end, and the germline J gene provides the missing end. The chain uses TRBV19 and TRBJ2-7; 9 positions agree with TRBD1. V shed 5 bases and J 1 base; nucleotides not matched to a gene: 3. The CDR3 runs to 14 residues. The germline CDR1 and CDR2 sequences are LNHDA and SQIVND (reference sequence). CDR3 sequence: CASSETGGSYEQYF. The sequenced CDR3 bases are TGTGCCAGTAGTGAGACAGGGGGATCCTACGAG.

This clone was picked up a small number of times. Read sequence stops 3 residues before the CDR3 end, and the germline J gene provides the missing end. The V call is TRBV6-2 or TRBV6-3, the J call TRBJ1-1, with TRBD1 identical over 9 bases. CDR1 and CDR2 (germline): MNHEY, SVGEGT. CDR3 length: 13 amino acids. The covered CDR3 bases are TGTGCCAGCAGAGCACAGGGGGCGCGAGGA. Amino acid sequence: CASRAQGARG. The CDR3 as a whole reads CASRAQGARGAFF.

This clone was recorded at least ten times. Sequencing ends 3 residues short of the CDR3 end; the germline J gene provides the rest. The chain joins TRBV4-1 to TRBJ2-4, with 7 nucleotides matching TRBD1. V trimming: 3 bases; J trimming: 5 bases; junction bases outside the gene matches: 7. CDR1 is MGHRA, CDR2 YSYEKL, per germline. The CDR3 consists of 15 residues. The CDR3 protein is CASSHLWDSENIQYF. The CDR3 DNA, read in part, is TGCGCCAGCAGCCACCTCTGGGACAGTGAAAACATT.

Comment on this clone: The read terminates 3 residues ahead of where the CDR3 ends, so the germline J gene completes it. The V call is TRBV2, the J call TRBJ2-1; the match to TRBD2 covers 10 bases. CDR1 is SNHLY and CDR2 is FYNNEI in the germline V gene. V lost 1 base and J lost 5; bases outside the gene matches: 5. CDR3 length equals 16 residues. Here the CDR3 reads CASSEEVAGGDNEQFF. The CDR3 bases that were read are TGTGCCAGCAGTGAAGAGGTAGCGGGGGGAGACAATGAG. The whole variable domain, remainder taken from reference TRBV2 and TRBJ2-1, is EPEVTQTPSHQVTQMGQEVILRCVPISNHLYFYWYRQILGQKVEFLVSFYNNEISEKSEIFDDQFSVERPDGSNFTLKIRSTKLEDSAMYFCASSEEVAGGDNEQFFGPGTRLTVL.

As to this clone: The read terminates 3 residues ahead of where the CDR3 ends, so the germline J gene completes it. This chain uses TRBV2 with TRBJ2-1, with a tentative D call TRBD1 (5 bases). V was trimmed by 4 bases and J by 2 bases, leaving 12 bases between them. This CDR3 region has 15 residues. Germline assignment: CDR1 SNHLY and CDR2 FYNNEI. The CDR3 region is CASSAQKGTYNEQFF. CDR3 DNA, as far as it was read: TGTGCCAGCAGTGCCCAAAAGGGGACCTACAATGAG.

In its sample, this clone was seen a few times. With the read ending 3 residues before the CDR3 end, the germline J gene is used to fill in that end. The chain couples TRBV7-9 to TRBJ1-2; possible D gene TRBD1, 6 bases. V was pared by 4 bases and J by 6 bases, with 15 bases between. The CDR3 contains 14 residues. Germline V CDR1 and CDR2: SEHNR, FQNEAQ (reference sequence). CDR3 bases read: TGTGCCAGCAGCTCACGTCAGGGGCAGGATGGC. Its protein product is CASSSRQGQDG. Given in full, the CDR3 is CASSSRQGQDGYTF.

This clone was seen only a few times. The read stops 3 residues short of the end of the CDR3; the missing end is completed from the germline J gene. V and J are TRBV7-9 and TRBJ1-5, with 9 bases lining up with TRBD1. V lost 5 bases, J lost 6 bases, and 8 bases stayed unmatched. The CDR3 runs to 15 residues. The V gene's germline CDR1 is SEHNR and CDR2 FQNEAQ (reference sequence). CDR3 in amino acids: CASSGPGQGAQPQHF. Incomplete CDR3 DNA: TGTGCCAGCAGCGGTCCGGGACAGGGAGCTCAGCCC.

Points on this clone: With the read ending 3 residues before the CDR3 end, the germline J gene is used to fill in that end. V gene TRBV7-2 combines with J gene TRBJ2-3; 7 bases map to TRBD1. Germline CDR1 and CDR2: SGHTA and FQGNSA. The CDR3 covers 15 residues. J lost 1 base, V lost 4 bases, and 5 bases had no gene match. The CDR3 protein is CASSSGGRGTDTQYF. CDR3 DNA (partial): TGTGCCAGCAGCTCAGGGGGTCGAGGCACAGATACG.

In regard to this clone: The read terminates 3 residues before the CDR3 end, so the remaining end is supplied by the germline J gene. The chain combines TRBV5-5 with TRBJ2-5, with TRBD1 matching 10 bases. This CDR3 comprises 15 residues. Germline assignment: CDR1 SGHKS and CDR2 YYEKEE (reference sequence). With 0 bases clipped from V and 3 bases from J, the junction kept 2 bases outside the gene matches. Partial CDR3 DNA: TGTGCCAGCAGCTTGGAAGGGACAGGGGAAGAGACC. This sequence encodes CASSLEGTGEET. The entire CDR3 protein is CASSLEGTGEETQYF.

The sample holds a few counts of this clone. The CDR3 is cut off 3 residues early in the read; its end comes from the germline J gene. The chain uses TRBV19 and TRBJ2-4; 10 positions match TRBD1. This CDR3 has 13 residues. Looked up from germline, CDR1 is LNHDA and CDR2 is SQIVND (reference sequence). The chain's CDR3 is CASSLDRGLFQYF. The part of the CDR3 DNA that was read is TGTGCCAGTAGCCTCGACAGGGGGCTGTTT.

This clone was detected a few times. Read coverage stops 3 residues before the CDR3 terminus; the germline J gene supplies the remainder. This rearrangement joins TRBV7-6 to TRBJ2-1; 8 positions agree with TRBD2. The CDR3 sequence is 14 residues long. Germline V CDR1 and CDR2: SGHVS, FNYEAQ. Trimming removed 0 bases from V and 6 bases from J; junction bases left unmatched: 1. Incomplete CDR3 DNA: TGTGCCAGCAGCTTAGCGGGACTAGTCAATGAG. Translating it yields CASSLAGLVNE. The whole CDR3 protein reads CASSLAGLVNEQFF.

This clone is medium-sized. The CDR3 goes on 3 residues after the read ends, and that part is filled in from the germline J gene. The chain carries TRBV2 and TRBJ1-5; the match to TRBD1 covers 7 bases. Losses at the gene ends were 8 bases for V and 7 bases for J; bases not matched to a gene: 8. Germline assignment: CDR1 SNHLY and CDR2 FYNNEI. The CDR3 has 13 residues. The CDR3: CASCQGEGQPQHF. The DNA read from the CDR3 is TGTGCCAGCTGCCAGGGGGAGGGCCAGCCC.

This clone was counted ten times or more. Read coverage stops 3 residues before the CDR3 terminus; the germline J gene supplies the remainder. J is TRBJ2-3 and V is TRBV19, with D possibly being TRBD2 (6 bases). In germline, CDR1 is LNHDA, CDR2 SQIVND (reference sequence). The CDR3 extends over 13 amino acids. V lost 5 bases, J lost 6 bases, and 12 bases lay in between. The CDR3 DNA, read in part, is TGTGCCAGTAGTGGTAACCGGGGGGATACG. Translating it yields CASSGNRGDT. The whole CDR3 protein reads CASSGNRGDTQYF.

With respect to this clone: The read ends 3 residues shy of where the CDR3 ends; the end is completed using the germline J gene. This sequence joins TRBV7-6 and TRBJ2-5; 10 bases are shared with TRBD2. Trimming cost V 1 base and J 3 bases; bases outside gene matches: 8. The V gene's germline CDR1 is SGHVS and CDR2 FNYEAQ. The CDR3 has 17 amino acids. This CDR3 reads CASSLGSLAGAKETQYF. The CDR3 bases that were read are TGTGCCAGCAGCTTAGGGAGCCTAGCGGGGGCGAAAGAGACC.

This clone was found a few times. The CDR3 loop reads CASSLSGSTDTQYF. Partial CDR3 DNA: TGTGCCAGCAGCTTAAGCGGCAGCACAGATACG. The chain combines TRBV7-2 with TRBJ2-3; perhaps TRBD2 as D (5 bases). The CDR3 goes on 3 residues after the read ends, and that part is filled in from the germline J gene. The germline CDR1 and CDR2 sequences are SGHTA and FQGNSA. V gave up 2 bases and J gave up 0 bases, with 6 bases separating them. This CDR3 spans 14 amino acids.

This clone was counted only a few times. CDR3 sequence reads: CASSLDRGDYEQYF. The CDR3 bases that were read are TGCGCCAGCAGCTTGGACAGGGGAGACTACGAG. This chain joins TRBV10-2 and TRBJ2-7, with 9 bases matching TRBD1. The read ends 3 residues shy of where the CDR3 ends; the end is completed using the germline J gene. The trim removed 6 bases at V and 3 bases at J, leaving 6 bases unmatched. This CDR3 has 14 amino acids. CDR1 and CDR2 from the germline V gene are WSHSY and SAAADI.

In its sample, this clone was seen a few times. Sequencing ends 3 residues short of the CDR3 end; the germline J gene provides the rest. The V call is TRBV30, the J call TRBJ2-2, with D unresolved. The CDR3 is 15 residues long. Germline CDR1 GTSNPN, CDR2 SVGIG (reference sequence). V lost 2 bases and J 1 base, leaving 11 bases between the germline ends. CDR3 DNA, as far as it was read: TGTGCCTGGAGTCTGCTGACACTGAACACCGGGGAG. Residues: CAWSLLTLNTGE. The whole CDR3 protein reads CAWSLLTLNTGELFF.

The CDR3 sequence is CASSQGTPYNEQFF. The part of the CDR3 DNA that was read is TGTGCCAGCTCACAAGGGACACCCTACAATGAG. The genes are TRBV18 and TRBJ2-1; possible D gene TRBD1, 6 bases. The DNA ends 3 residues before the CDR3 does, and the rest of the CDR3 is filled in from the germline J gene. The germline CDR1 and CDR2 sequences are KGHSH and LQKENI. This CDR3 is 14 amino acids long. Trimming stripped 4 bases from V and 2 bases from J, with 9 bases between.

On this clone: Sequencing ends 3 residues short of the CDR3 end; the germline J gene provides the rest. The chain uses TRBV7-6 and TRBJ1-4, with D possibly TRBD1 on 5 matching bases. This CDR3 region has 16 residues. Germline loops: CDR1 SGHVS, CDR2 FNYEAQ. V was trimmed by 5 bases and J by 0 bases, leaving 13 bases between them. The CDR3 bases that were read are TGTGCCAGCAGCCAAGATGACAGCGCAACTAATGAAAAA. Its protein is CASSQDDSATNEK. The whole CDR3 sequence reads CASSQDDSATNEKLFF.

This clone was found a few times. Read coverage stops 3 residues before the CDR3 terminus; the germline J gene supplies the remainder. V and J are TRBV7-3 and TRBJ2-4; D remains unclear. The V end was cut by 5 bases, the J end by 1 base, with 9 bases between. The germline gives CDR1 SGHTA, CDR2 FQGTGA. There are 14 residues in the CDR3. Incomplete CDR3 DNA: TGTGCCAGCAGCCCCGGTAGTGCCAAAAACATT. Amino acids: CASSPGSAKNI. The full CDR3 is CASSPGSAKNIQYF.

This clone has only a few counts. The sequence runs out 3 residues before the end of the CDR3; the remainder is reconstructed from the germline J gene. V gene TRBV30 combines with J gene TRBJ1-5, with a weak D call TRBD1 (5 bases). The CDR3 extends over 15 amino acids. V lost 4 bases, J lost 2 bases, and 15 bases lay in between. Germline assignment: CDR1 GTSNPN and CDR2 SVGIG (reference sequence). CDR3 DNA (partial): TGTGCCTGGAATAGTGGCCAGGGTGGCAATCAGCCC. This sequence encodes CAWNSGQGGNQP. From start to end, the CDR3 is CAWNSGQGGNQPQHF.

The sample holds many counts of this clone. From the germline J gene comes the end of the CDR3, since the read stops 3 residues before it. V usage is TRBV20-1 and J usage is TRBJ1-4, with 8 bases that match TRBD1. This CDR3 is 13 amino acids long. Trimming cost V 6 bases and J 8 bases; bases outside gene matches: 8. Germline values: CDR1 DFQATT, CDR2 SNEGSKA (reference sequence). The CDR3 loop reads CSASPDRAEKLFF. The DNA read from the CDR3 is TGCAGTGCCTCCCCGGACAGGGCCGAAAAA.

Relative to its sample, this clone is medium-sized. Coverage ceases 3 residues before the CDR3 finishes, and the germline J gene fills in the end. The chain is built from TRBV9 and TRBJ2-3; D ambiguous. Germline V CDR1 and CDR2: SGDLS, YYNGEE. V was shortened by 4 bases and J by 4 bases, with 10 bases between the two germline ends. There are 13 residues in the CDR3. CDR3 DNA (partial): TGTGCCAGCAGCCCCCAGGTGTCAGATACG. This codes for CASSPQVSDT. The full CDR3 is CASSPQVSDTQYF. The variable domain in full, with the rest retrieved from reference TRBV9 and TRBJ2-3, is DSGVTQTPKHLITATGQRVTLRCSPRSGDLSVYWYQQSLDQGLQFLIQYYNGEERAKGNILERFSAQQFPDLHSELNLSSLELGDSALYFCASSPQVSDTQYFGPGTRLTVL.

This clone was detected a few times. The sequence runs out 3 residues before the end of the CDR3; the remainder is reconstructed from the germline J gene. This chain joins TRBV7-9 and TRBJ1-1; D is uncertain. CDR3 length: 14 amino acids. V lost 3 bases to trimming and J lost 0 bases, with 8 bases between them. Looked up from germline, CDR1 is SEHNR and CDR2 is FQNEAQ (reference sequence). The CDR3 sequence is CASSFVSVNTEAFF. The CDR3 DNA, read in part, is TGTGCCAGCAGCTTTGTATCCGTGAACACTGAA.

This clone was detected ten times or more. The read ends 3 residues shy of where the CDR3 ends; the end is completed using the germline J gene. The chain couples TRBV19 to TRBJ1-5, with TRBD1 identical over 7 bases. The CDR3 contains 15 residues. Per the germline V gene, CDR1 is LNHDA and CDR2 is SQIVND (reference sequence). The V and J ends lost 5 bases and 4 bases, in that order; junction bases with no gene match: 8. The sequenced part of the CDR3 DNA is TGTGCCAGTAGTGCCCTCGGGACAGCTAATCAGCCC. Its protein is CASSALGTANQP. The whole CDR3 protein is CASSALGTANQPQHF.